The sequence of this TCR beta chain was determined in a study of blood T cells in healthy people across ages. For the second PCR, which ran for about 6 to 11 cycles, a sample-barcoded 5' primer and a J-beta primer mix were used. TCRdb re-derived calls from the 5' RACE reads in MiXCR, one entry per CDR3 protein. The sample includes around 820,000 distinct CDR3 sequences, 25% of them seen just once. Samples each yielded at least 5 micrograms of total RNA. There are 14 residues in the CDR3. Between the trimmed V and J ends, which lost 3 bases and 6 bases, there was a span of 12 bases. The germline gives CDR1 SGHAT, CDR2 FQNNGV. Another study also made use of these data, one on T cells of mothers and their children. This second study says: RNA that had been extracted went wholly into cDNA synthesis, at approximately 1.6 ug per 15 ul. Detection of persistent microchimeric T cell clones did not occur.

This receptor was identified in a boy aged 5-17 years in good health. The sample comprised blood. This chain connects TRBV11-2 to TRBJ2-1; weak D call: TRBD2 (5 bases). CDR3 sequence: CASSFSDGINEQFF. The CDR3 region has the DNA TGTGCCAGCAGCTTTTCGGACGGGATCAATGAGCAGTTCTTC.